Following are 8 T cell receptor beta chains from one sample sequenced in a study of brain T cells in children with intractable seizures. Only in-frame clones appear in the TCRdb table, and some are missing; sequencing was by immunoSEQ multiplex PCR. The table includes 50,000 to 80,000 clones, around 95% detected once. This specimen consisted of peripheral blood, obtained at surgery. These receptors originate from a boy in the first two years of life with focal cortical dysplasia and intractable seizures.

This clone is a singleton in its sample. The rearrangement uses TRBV29-1 and TRBJ1-1; D is unclear. The germline CDR1 and CDR2 sequences are SQVTM and ANQGSEA. The CDR3 runs to 11 residues. The V end lost 5 bases, the J end lost 1 base, and 5 bases lay between the germline ends. The DNA of the CDR3 is TGCAGCGTTCGGAGGAACACTGAAGCTTTCTTT. This translates into CSVRRNTEAFF. The full variable domain, its missing parts supplied by reference TRBV29-1 and TRBJ1-1, is SAVISQKPSRDICQRGTSLTIQCQVDSQVTMMFWYRQQPGQSLTLIATANQGSEATYESGFVIDKFPISRPNLTFSTLTVSNMSPEDSSIYLCSVRRNTEAFFGQGTRLTVV.

V is TRBV1 and J is TRBJ2-5; the table gives TRBD1 as D, unverified against the DNA. TRBV1 is termed a pseudogene. There are 15 residues in the CDR3. CDR3 region: CTSSQGQAIQETQYF. As DNA, the CDR3 is TGCACCAGCAGCCAGGGACAGGCTATACAAGAGACCCAGTACTTC.

The rearrangement joins TRBV7-8 to TRBJ1-2, with D uncertain. In germline, CDR1 is SGHVS, CDR2 FQNEAQ. Trimming stripped 5 bases from V and 0 bases from J, with 10 bases between. The CDR3 totals 14 residues. The CDR3 DNA sequence: TGTGCCAGCAGCAGAGACGGTGCTAACTATGGCTACACCTTC. Translation gives CASSRDGANYGYTF.

The V gene is TRBV19, the J gene TRBJ2-1; possibly TRBD1 for D (6 bases). Germline CDR1 LNHDA, CDR2 SQIVND (reference sequence). Trimming took off 8 bases at V and 1 base at J, with 15 bases between the two ends. CDR3 length equals 15 residues. This chain's CDR3 is CASSSDRGSYNEQFF. DNA for the CDR3: TGTGCCAGTTCCTCGGACAGAGGGTCCTACAATGAGCAGTTCTTC.

The rearrangement uses TRBV5-1 and TRBJ2-7; possible D gene TRBD1, 6 bases. The CDR3 has 15 residues. V was clipped by 4 bases and J by 2 bases, with 16 bases between them. Looked up from germline, CDR1 is SGHRS and CDR2 is YFSETQ. The CDR3 DNA reads as TGCGCCAGCAGCCCTGGACAGAGCTTTACCTACGAGCAGTACTTC. Protein sequence: CASSPGQSFTYEQYF.

The J gene is TRBJ1-6, the V gene TRBV27; TRBD1 aligns across 9 bases. This CDR3 spans 15 amino acids. V lost 4 bases and J lost 7; bases outside the gene matches: 5. Looked up from germline, CDR1 is MNHEY and CDR2 is SMNVEV (reference sequence). CDR3 DNA: TGTGCCAGCAGTTACGGGACAGGGCCCAATTCACCCCTCCACTTT. This codes for CASSYGTGPNSPLHF.

The chain combines TRBV18 with TRBJ2-1; 10 bases align to TRBD2. Germline V gives CDR1 KGHSH, CDR2 LQKENI. J was trimmed by 0 bases and V by 1 base; bases with no gene match: 0. The CDR3 spans 16 residues. DNA of the CDR3: TGTGCCAGCTCACCACTAGCGGGGGGCTCCTACAATGAGCAGTTCTTC. Its protein product is CASSPLAGGSYNEQFF.

The rearrangement uses TRBV13 and TRBJ2-7; D not resolved. The CDR3 extends over 11 amino acids. The germline V and J ends were trimmed by 0 bases and 3 bases, with 0 bases remaining between them. Germline V gives CDR1 PRHDT, CDR2 FYEKMQ (reference sequence). The CDR3 protein is CASSLGYEQYF. The CDR3 nucleotides read TGTGCCAGCAGCTTAGGCTACGAGCAGTACTTC.